The present T cell receptor beta chain was sequenced within a study of glioma-infiltrating T cells after dendritic cell vaccination. This CDR3 comprises 14 residues. Deletions cut 3 bases from V and 4 bases from J, with 11 bases between. Looked up from germline, CDR1 is SGHDT and CDR2 is YYEEEE. Findings and limits, study-wide: Higher pretreatment TIL content predicted longer progression-free time and survival. Only a small number of patients had complete blood and tumor samples.

The primer mix had 60 V beta and 13 J beta primers. Method: immunoSEQ multiplex PCR; TCRdb's copy keeps in-frame clones and lacks some. The table lists approximately 100,000 clones, more than 80% of them singletons, with 12% in the top ten. Only patients with spare fresh-frozen tumor and over two years of follow-up were included. Regarding this clone: Antigen unknown.

The receptor was isolated from a human donor with glioblastoma. The genes are TRBV5-6 and TRBJ1-5; maybe TRBD1 (5 bases). Sequences were derived from blood, sampled before dendritic cell vaccination. The CDR3 region is CASSSAGGNQPQHF. Written as DNA, the CDR3 is TGTGCCAGCAGCTCCGCCGGGGGAAATCAGCCCCAGCATTTT.